The clone carrying this T cell receptor beta chain showed up many times. Its antigen is currently unknown. TCRdb analysed the 5' RACE reads with MiXCR anew, one entry per CDR3 protein. This table holds 400,000 to 550,000 distinct CDR3 sequences, 20% to 25% found once. The data were obtained in a study of T-cell memory formation after mild COVID-19. Study-wide background: Clusters were largely donor specific.

Germline-derived CDR1 and CDR2 are SEHNR and FQNEAQ (reference sequence). With 1 base clipped from V and 5 bases from J, the junction kept 1 base outside the gene matches. The length of the CDR3 is 14 residues. Findings and limits, study-wide: Mainly in CM and EM were contracting CD4+ clones; CD8+ were in EMRA. The study detected some responding clones in pre-infection memory, suggesting cross-reactive memory joined.

The source is an adult woman who had mild COVID-19 (a few samples of this study predate the infection). Cell type and time point are not known. V is TRBV7-9 and J is TRBJ2-1; 8 nucleotides align to TRBD2. The sample was PBMCs or a T cell subset sorted from them (not recorded which). The CDR3 region has the DNA TGTGCCAGCAGCTTAGAACTAGCGGACAATGAGCAGTTCTTC. It is translated as CASSLELADNEQFF. The whole variable domain, remainder taken from reference TRBV7-9 and TRBJ2-1, is DTGVSQNPRHKITKRGQNVTFRCDPISEHNRLYWYRQTLGQGPEFLTYFQNEAQLEKSRLLSDRFSAERPKGSFSTLEIQRTEQGDSAMYLCASSLELADNEQFFGPGTRLTVL.